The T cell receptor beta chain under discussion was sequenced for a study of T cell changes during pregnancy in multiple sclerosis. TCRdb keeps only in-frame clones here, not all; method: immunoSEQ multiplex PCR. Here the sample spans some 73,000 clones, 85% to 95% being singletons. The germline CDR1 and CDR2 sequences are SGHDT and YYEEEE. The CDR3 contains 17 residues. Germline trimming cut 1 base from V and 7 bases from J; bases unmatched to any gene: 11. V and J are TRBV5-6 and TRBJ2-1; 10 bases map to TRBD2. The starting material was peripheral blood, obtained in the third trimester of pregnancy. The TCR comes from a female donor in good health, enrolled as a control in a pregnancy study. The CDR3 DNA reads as TGTGCCAGCAGCTTGTTTACAGCTAGCGGGAGCAGGAATGAGCAGTTCTTC. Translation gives CASSLFTASGSRNEQFF.